These T cell receptor beta chains were read from a single sample in a study of T cells in Graves' hyperthyroidism and ophthalmopathy. Via MiXCR, TCRdb re-called the multiplex PCR reads, giving one row per CDR3 protein. Among under 500,000 distinct CDR3 sequences listed, 11% to 15% were seen once. Source material: blood. The receptors shown here come from a man aged 50 to 60 with Graves' ophthalmopathy. CDR3s include the opening cysteine and the closing phenylalanine or tryptophan. Each record gives: J gene, clone size, D gene, V gene, CDR3 DNA, CDR3 protein. The D gene is left open where the match is weak. Not all rows give a size; the values are once, few, many and, for expanded clones, a class.

TRBJ2-7 | many | NA | TRBV27 | TGTGCCAGCAGTCACCAAACTACACAAGCCGTCTACGAGCAGTACTTC | CASSHQTTQAVYEQYF
TRBJ1-2 | many | NA | TRBV2 | TGTGCCAGCAGTGTCCCCCAGGGAATCAACTATGGCTACACCTTC | CASSVPQGINYGYTF
TRBJ2-1 | NA | NA | TRBV6-1 | TGTGCCAGCAACCACCGGGACACAACCTACAATGAGCAGTTCTTC | CASNHRDTTYNEQFF
TRBJ1-2 | many | NA | TRBV30 | TGTGCCTGGGGCCCGGGAGGGTTCGGCTACACCTTC | CAWGPGGFGYTF
TRBJ1-2 | few | TRBD1 | TRBV6-1 | TGTGCCAGCAGTGAGTCTCGCGACAGGGAACCTATTAACTATGGCTACACCTTC | CASSESRDREPINYGYTF
TRBJ2-7 | many | NA | TRBV28 | TGTGCCAGCAGTCCACCAACAGGGATTGTCTACGAGCAGTACTTC | CASSPPTGIVYEQYF
TRBJ1-5 | NA | NA | TRBV12-3/TRBV12-4 | TGTGCCAGCAGCCTTACAAAGGGCAATCAGCCCCAGCATTTT | CASSLTKGNQPQHF
TRBJ1-1 | many | NA | TRBV3-1 | TGTGCCAGCAGCCAGGGGGTCGCTGAAGCTTTCTTT | CASSQGVAEAFF
TRBJ2-3 | NA | TRBD2 | TRBV6-1 | TGTGCCAGCAGTGCAAGGAGCGGGAGGGCCTTCGATACGCAGTATTTT | CASSARSGRAFDTQYF
TRBJ1-5 | many | TRBD1 | TRBV12-3/TRBV12-4 | TGTGCCAGCAGTGACGAGGGGGCAGCTAGCAATCAGCCCCAGCATTTT | CASSDEGAASNQPQHF
TRBJ2-7 | many | NA | TRBV7-2 | TGTGCCAGCAGCTTAGCAACCGAGCAGTACTTC | CASSLATEQYF
TRBJ2-1 | few | NA | TRBV24-1 | TGTGCCACCAGTGGATTAGGGGGCGGGACAATGGGTACCTACAATGAGCAGTTCTTC | CATSGLGGGTMGTYNEQFF
TRBJ2-1 | NA | NA | TRBV27 | TGTGCCAGCAGTTCTAAGCGGAGCTCCTACAATGAGCAGTTCTTC | CASSSKRSSYNEQFF
TRBJ1-1 | few | NA | TRBV20-1 | TGCAGTGCTAGAGATCCAAGGTACGCTGAAGCTTTCTTT | CSARDPRYAEAFF
TRBJ1-2 | many | NA | TRBV10-3 | TGTGCCATCAGAATACGGGACACTGACAACTATGGCTACACCTTC | CAIRIRDTDNYGYTF
TRBJ2-6 | NA | NA | TRBV11-3 | TGTGCCAGCAGCTCCCTTGTAGCGGGGGCCAACGTCCTGACTTTC | CASSSLVAGANVLTF
TRBJ2-1 | many | NA | TRBV20-1 | TGCAGTGCTAGCTCTTCCCTAGCGAGAGCGACCGTGGGTGAGCAGTTCTTC | CSASSSLARATVGEQFF
TRBJ2-2 | NA | NA | TRBV2 | TGTGCCAGCAGCGCCGGGACTTTGGAGCTGTTTTTT | CASSAGTLELFF
TRBJ2-7 | many | TRBD1 | TRBV2 | TGTGCCAGCAGTTTAGGACAGGGGCAATTGTCCTCCTACGAGCAGTACTTC | CASSLGQGQLSSYEQYF
TRBJ2-1 | many | NA | TRBV5-1 | TGCGCCAGCAGCTTCCCCGCCAATGAGCAGTTCTTC | CASSFPANEQFF
TRBJ2-5 | NA | NA | TRBV9 | TGTGCCAGCAACATACAGGGCGGGTCTGGAGAGACCCAGTACTTC | CASNIQGGSGETQYF
TRBJ2-7 | few | TRBD1 | TRBV7-9 | TGTGCCAGCAGCCAAGTTCGGGACAGGGGCTACGAGCAGTACTTC | CASSQVRDRGYEQYF
TRBJ2-3 | many | NA | TRBV5-5 | TGTGCCAGCAGCTCTCGGGAAGATACGCAGTATTTT | CASSSREDTQYF
TRBJ1-4 | many | TRBD1 | TRBV5-5 | TGTGCCAGCAGCCTGACAGGGAATGAAAAACTGTTTTTT | CASSLTGNEKLFF
TRBJ2-3 | many | NA | TRBV11-3 | TGTGCCAGCAAGGACAGAGGTGCAGATACGCAGTATTTT | CASKDRGADTQYF
TRBJ1-1 | many | NA | TRBV14 | TGTGCCAGCAGCCAGAGACCTTCCGGGATCAACACTGAAGCTTTCTTT | CASSQRPSGINTEAFF
TRBJ1-3 | NA | NA | TRBV2 | TGTGCCAGCAGGGACTACTCTGGAAACACCATATATTTT | CASRDYSGNTIYF
TRBJ1-1 | many | NA | TRBV12-3/TRBV12-4 | TGTGCCAGCAGTTCCACCGTGGGGGAAGCTTTCTTT | CASSSTVGEAFF
TRBJ2-2 | few | NA | TRBV7-8 | TGTGCCAGCAGCTATACTAGCTCCGGCGGGGAGCTGTTTTTT | CASSYTSSGGELFF
TRBJ2-1 | few | TRBD1 | TRBV20-1 | TGCAGTGCTAGAGTCGGGACAGCCTACAATGAGCAGTTCTTC | CSARVGTAYNEQFF
TRBJ1-1 | NA | TRBD1 | TRBV19 | TGTGCCAGCCGGGAGACAGGGGACACTGAAGCTTTCTTT | CASRETGDTEAFF
TRBJ2-1 | NA | TRBD1 | TRBV27 | TGTGCCAGCGACGGGACAGGGAGGAATGAGCAGTTCTTC | CASDGTGRNEQFF
TRBJ2-5 | many | TRBD2 | TRBV5-1 | TGCGCCAGCAGCGCGCGGGGGGAGACCCAGTACTTC | CASSARGETQYF
TRBJ2-4 | many | NA | TRBV18 | TGTGCCAGCTCACCCGGGACGGAAAACATTCAGTACTTC | CASSPGTENIQYF
TRBJ1-1 | many | NA | TRBV30 | TGTGCCTGGAAGCAGGGCGTTTACATGAACACTGAAGCTTTCTTT | CAWKQGVYMNTEAFF
TRBJ2-1 | many | NA | TRBV5-1 | TGCGCCAGCAGCCCATATTTCGGGGGTGTGGACAATGAGCAGTTCTTC | CASSPYFGGVDNEQFF
TRBJ1-1 | few | NA | TRBV6-1 | TGTGCCAGCTTTTTGGGGATCAACACTGAAGCTTTCTTT | CASFLGINTEAFF
TRBJ2-7 | many | NA | TRBV2 | TGTGCCAGCATGGTCGGGGGAAATGAGGGTTACGAGCAGTACTTC | CASMVGGNEGYEQYF
TRBJ2-7 | many | NA | TRBV20-1 | TGCAGTGCTAGAGATCAGTCTCTTATCTACGAGCAGTACTTC | CSARDQSLIYEQYF